Included here is one T cell receptor beta chain sequence, with context. The antigen remains undetermined. This specimen comes from a study of T cell responses to AZD1222 COVID-19 vaccine. Study results and limitations: Spike-spanning, vaccine-associated CD4 TCRs were dominant at 160-218 and 743-854. The donor cohort was predominantly white British with a female majority, and clonal diversity may have been underestimated.

Using immunoSEQ multiplex PCR, the repertoire was profiled, and TCRdb retains in-frame clones only, with some absent. Of 150,000 or so clones listed, roughly nine tenths are singletons. This CDR3 is built from 13 residues. V lost 1 base, J lost 8 bases, and 9 bases lay in between. Germline V lookup: CDR1 MNHEY, CDR2 SVGAGI. The clonotype originates from an adult in good health. The rearrangement joins TRBV6-5 to TRBJ2-1; no reliable D call. The source material was peripheral blood, sampled on day 0 of AZD1222 vaccination. CDR3 sequence: CASSYFLGYEQFF. CDR3 in DNA: TGTGCCAGCAGTTACTTTCTGGGTTATGAGCAGTTCTTC.